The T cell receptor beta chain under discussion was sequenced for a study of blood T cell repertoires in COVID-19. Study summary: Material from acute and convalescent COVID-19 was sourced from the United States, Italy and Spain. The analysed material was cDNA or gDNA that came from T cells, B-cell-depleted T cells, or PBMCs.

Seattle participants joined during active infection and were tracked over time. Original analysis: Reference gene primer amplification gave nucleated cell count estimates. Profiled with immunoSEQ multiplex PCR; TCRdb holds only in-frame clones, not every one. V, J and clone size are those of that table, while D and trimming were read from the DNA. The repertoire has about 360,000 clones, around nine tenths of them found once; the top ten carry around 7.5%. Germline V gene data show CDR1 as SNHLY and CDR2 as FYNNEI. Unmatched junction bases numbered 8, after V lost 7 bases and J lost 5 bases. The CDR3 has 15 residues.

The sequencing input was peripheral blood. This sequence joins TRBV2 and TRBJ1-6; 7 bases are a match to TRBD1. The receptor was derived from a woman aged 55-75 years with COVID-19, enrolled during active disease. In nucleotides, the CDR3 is TGTGCCAGCAATTTACAGGGGACGGATAATTCACCCCTCCACTTT. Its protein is CASNLQGTDNSPLHF. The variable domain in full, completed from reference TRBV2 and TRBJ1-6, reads EPEVTQTPSHQVTQMGQEVILRCVPISNHLYFYWYRQILGQKVEFLVSFYNNEISEKSEIFDDQFSVERPDGSNFTLKIRSTKLEDSAMYFCASNLQGTDNSPLHFGNGTRLTVT.